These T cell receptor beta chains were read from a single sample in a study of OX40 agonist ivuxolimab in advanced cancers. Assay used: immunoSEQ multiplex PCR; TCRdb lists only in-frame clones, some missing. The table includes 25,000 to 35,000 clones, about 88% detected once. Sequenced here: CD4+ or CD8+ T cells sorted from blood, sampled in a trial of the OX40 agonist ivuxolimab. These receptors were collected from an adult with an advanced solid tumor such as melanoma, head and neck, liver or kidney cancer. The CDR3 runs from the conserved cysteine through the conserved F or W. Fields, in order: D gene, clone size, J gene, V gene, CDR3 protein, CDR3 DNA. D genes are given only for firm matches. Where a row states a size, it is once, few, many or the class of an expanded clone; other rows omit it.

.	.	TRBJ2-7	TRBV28	CASLSVGYEQYF	TGTGCCAGCCTCAGCGTGGGCTACGAGCAGTACTTC
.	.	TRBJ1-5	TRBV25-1	CASSEWDERQPQHF	TGTGCCAGCAGTGAATGGGATGAAAGGCAGCCCCAGCATTTT
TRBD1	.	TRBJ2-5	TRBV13	CASSSWTGEETQYF	TGTGCCAGCAGCTCCTGGACAGGCGAAGAGACCCAGTACTTC
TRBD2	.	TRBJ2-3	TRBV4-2	CASSQDLAGGLDTQYF	TGTGCCAGCAGCCAAGACCTAGCGGGAGGGCTGGATACGCAGTATTTT
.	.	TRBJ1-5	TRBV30	CAWSLRPGHHYQPQHF	TGTGCCTGGAGCCTTCGACCGGGACACCATTATCAGCCCCAGCATTTT
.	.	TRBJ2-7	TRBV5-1	CASSSAGALGYEQYF	TGCGCCAGCAGTTCGGCAGGGGCCCTTGGCTACGAGCAGTACTTC
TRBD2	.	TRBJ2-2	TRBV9	CASTPGLAAYTGELFF	TGTGCCAGCACCCCGGGGCTAGCGGCTTACACCGGGGAGCTGTTTTTT
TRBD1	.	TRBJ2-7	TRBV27	CASSLSLWGTGGYEQYF	TGTGCCAGCAGTTTATCTCTGTGGGGGACAGGGGGGTACGAGCAGTACTTC
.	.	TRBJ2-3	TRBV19	CASSIDKIRDTQYF	TGTGCCAGTAGTATAGATAAAATAAGGGATACGCAGTATTTT
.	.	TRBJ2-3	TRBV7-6	CASSSTPGDTQYF	TGTGCCAGCAGCTCCACTCCAGGGGATACGCAGTATTTT
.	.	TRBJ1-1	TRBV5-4	CASSWTGQGVRDTEAFF	TGTGCCAGCAGCTGGACGGGACAAGGAGTCAGGGACACTGAAGCTTTCTTT
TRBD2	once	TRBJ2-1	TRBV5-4	CASSLRLAGAHEQFF	TGTGCCAGCAGCTTACGACTAGCGGGAGCCCATGAGCAGTTCTTC
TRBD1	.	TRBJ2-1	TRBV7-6	CASRSNDRGSYNEQFF	TGTGCCAGCAGGTCCAACGACAGGGGATCGTACAATGAGCAGTTCTTC
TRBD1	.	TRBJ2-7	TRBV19	CASSISGTVFDEQYF	TGTGCCAGTAGTATTTCGGGGACAGTCTTCGACGAGCAGTACTTC
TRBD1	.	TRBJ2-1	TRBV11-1	CASSPRDRGNEQFF	TGTGCCAGCAGCCCCCGGGACAGGGGGAATGAGCAGTTCTTC